This TCR beta chain was identified in a study of shared clonotypes between healthy human individuals (TCRdb year 2020). Notes on the research overall: The cohort comprised two women and a few men aged 18 to 49 years. For each donor, CD4 naive and CD4 memory were each given three plates, CD8 naive was given two plates, and CD8 memory was given one plate. Leukapheresis yielded between about 0.94 and 9.5 billion PBMCs per donor. Blood TCR repertoires of about five healthy adults were deeply sequenced to estimate repertoire size and the extent of clonotype sharing between individuals. Different laboratories and diverse techniques were used to prepare libraries and sequence TCR repertoires, to increase sequencing depth and limit assay-specific biases.

According to the germline V gene, CDR1 reads KGHSH and CDR2 reads LQKENI. At the junction V is shortened by 6 bases and J by 2 bases; bases outside the gene matches: 9. Including the terminal cysteine and phenylalanine, the CDR3 comprises 15 residues. Only the CDR3 DNA stays, 45 bases, in frame from base 1. The donors were healthy, HIV-negative adults with no recently reported acute infections or vaccinations. Every donor was a Caucasian adult living in Nashville, Tennessee, USA. CD4+ T cells were enriched by magnetic negative selection; naive cells were then positively selected on CD45RA, and the negative fraction formed the memory subset. After blood collection by leukapheresis, PBMCs were isolated using Ficoll-Histopaque density gradient centrifugation and then cryopreserved in the vapor phase of liquid nitrogen. Analytical flow cytometry was used to check the purity and quantity of every magnetically sorted T cell population. Genomic DNA was isolated from each sorted fraction and quantified by UV absorbance on a Nanodrop 2000c.

What the work shows at the level of the full study, not this receptor alone: Rarefaction of sorted-subset datasets indicated incomplete sequencing despite the large sequencing depth. Approximately 5% of naive CD4, 3.5% of naive CD8, roughly 2.4% of memory CD4, and around 0.42% of memory CD8 clonotypes were shared across several donors. Compared with non-shared clonotypes, the clonotypes found in all four sorted-subset donors had higher generation probabilities. Based on pairwise subsampling, the degree of clonotype sharing among donors was expected to be affected by sequencing depth. Only blood was sampled, and tissue TCR repertoires likely differ from those in blood. Because the study included a small number of donors, the genetic and exposure-history diversity represented was limited. Larger estimated clonotype richness was generally found for naive subsets than for memory subsets.

Using the deep immunoSEQ assay, TCR CDR3 regions were amplified from genomic DNA by multiplex PCR. Extracted genomic DNA from each cell subset was spread evenly across all wells of several immunoSEQ 96-well plates, with each plate serving as a replicate. Each replicate PCR for sorted subsets received about 180 ng genomic DNA, equal to about 29,000 T cell genomes. The purified libraries were quantified using a Qubit 3.0 fluorometer, sized with a Bioanalyzer 2100, and then quantified again using the KAPA Library Quantification kit. Every immunoSEQ 96-well plate was sequenced on a dedicated single-read 150-cycle Illumina NextSeq 550 flow cell. As for how the authors treated the data: Because the immunoSEQ output included only junctional sequences and no quality scores, the filtering could not be the same as the filtering used for full-length reads. Sequences were annotated with PyIR, a Python wrapper for IgBLAST v1.9, using IMGT germline references to assign V/J genes and CDR3. Reads were filtered out if the reads had weak V/J assignments (E-value above 1e-6), no CDR3, stop codons, out-of-frame junctions, or ambiguous translated residues. V3J clonotypes were defined by identical inferred V gene, J gene, and CDR3 amino acid sequence. To compute the percentage overlap between repertoires, the number of shared unique clonotypes was divided by the size of the smaller repertoire. Three approaches were used to assess repertoire richness: RTK rarefaction, the Chao1 estimator, and Recon v2.1 estimates of unobserved clonotypes. OLGA was used to compute generation probabilities for all TCRbeta clonotypes that the gDNA method yielded from a handful of donors. Imported from immuneACCESS, the table was reduced by TCRdb to in-frame sequences with V and J called. These copies leave out some clones; in studies compared against another copy, an unresolved V gene accounts for under half, and the cause of the remainder is not known. V and J calls and clone size are given by that table; D and trimming were obtained from the DNA. Here the sample has about 1 million clones; approximately 80% occur a single time. The top ten clones comprise under 0.65% of the sample.

As concerns this clone: This receptor's antigen is unknown. Per-base quality was not reported, and no clone a single base away is much larger than it.

This chain is built from TRBV18 and TRBJ2-7, and 8 junction bases match TRBD2. The clonotype comes from a man between 18 and 35 years old in good health. Some clones in this sample may be carry-over from other donors' samples. Input material: memory CD4+ T cells from PBMCs. Sample cell subset or site, as interpreted from the label and publication: CD45RA-negative fraction. The CDR3 reads as follows: CASSLAGTGTYEQYF. The bases are TGTGCCAGCTCTCTAGCGGGCACAGGAACCTACGAGCAGTACTTC. With the rest looked up from the reference TRBV18 and TRBJ2-7 genes rather than sequenced, the full variable domain is NAGVMQNPRHLVRRRGQEARLRCSPMKGHSHVYWYRQLPEEGLKFMVYLQKENIIDESGMPKERFSAEFPKEGPSILRIQQVVRGDSAAYFCASSLAGTGTYEQYFGPGTRLTVT.